This TCR beta chain was found in a study of T cell changes during pregnancy in multiple sclerosis. The CDR3 contains 15 residues. Germline assignment: CDR1 LGHNA and CDR2 YSLEER. Trimming removed 0 bases from V and 4 bases from J; junction bases left unmatched: 5. Here immunoSEQ multiplex PCR was the method, and the copy in TCRdb shows in-frame clones only, minus some. The sample carries more than 50,000 clones, roughly nine tenths recorded once. This receptor was taken from a female donor in good health, enrolled as a control in a pregnancy study. The sample consisted of peripheral blood, taken in the first trimester of pregnancy. The rearrangement links TRBV4-3 to TRBJ2-7; 8 bases agree with TRBD1. Here the CDR3 reads CASSQDQDRVYEQYF. The CDR3 DNA is TGCGCCAGCAGCCAAGATCAGGACAGGGTTTACGAGCAGTACTTC.